A single sample gave rise to the 15 T cell receptor beta chains below, sequenced in a study of T-cell reconstitution after alpha-beta-depleted transplantation in children. Molecular barcoding with unique molecular identifiers was used for the TCRbeta library. MiXCR was run by TCRdb on the PCR reads, yielding one entry per CDR3 protein. The sample includes around 440,000 distinct CDR3 sequences, more than 9% of them seen just once. The input for sequencing was PBMCs, taken before TCRalphabeta/CD19-depleted stem cell transplant. The source is a child aged 2 to 15 with inherited bone marrow failure, due to receive a stem cell transplant.

Remarks on this clonotype: This may come from a read error, since a much larger clone is one base off. This chain links TRBV7-9 with TRBJ2-1; 11 bases are shared with TRBD2. Germline loops: CDR1 SEHNR, CDR2 FQNEAQ (reference sequence). The CDR3 has 14 amino acids. V lost 5 bases and J lost 13; bases outside the gene matches: 10. The CDR3 sequence is CASSPGSSGRIQFF. CDR3 bases: TGTGCCAGCAGCCCGGGCTCTAGCGGGAGGATCCAGTTCTTC.

This clonotype has more than one count but fewer than ten. V usage is TRBV28 and J usage is TRBJ1-2; 9 bases fit TRBD1. The CDR3 spans 16 residues. The V and J ends lost 2 bases and 7 bases, in that order; junction bases with no gene match: 11. Per germline, CDR1 MDHEN and CDR2 SYDVKM. CDR3 nucleotides: TGTGCCAGCAGTTTACCCTTCTACAGGGGGCGGATTGGCTACACCTTC. Translation gives CASSLPFYRGRIGYTF.

This clonotype has at least ten counts. This chain links TRBV5-1 with TRBJ2-5; a weak D match, TRBD1 (5 bases). This CDR3 is 15 amino acids long. The V gene lost 5 bases and the J gene lost 0 bases, with 14 bases spanning the gap. The V gene's germline CDR1 is SGHRS and CDR2 YFSETQ. The CDR3 region has the DNA TGCGCCAGCAGTCTCGGGCAGGGCCACCAAGAGACCCAGTACTTC. This codes for CASSLGQGHQETQYF.

This clonotype has a count of ten or more. The V call is TRBV5-1, the J call TRBJ1-5; TRBD1 agrees at 7 bases. Germline CDR1 is SGHRS and CDR2 is YFSETQ. V dropped 0 bases and J dropped 0; count of bases not matched to a gene: 3. This CDR3 spans 16 amino acids. DNA for the CDR3: TGCGCCAGCAGCTTGGATGGGACAGATAGCAATCAGCCCCAGCATTTT. It specifies CASSLDGTDSNQPQHF.

The sample holds many counts of this clonotype. The chain is built from TRBV20-1 and TRBJ2-3; D is unresolved. The V and J ends lost 2 bases and 1 base respectively, with 7 bases between them. Germline V CDR1 and CDR2: DFQATT, SNEGSKA (reference sequence). CDR3 size: 13 residues. DNA of the CDR3: TGCAGTGCTAGAAAGTGGGGCACAGATACGCAGTATTTT. Translating gives CSARKWGTDTQYF.

This clonotype appeared many times. This chain links TRBV4-3 with TRBJ2-6; D not certain. This CDR3 spans 17 amino acids. Trimming took 0 bases from V and 0 from J, leaving 9 bases between them. CDR1 LGHNA and CDR2 YSLEER come from the germline V gene. CDR3 nucleotides: TGCGCCAGCAGCCAAGAAATTCGAAACTCTGGGGCCAACGTCCTGACTTTC. Translating it yields CASSQEIRNSGANVLTF.

The V and J genes are TRBV27 and TRBJ2-6; possibly TRBD2 for D (6 bases). Germline-derived CDR1 and CDR2 are MNHEY and SMNVEV (reference sequence). V was cut by 6 bases and J by 2 bases, with 20 bases left in between. The CDR3 contains 18 residues. The CDR3 protein is CASSPLWGEGAGANVLTF. CDR3 nucleotide sequence: TGTGCCAGCAGCCCCCTGTGGGGGGAAGGGGCTGGGGCCAACGTCCTGACTTTC. Full variable domain (missing parts from reference TRBV27 and TRBJ2-6): EAQVTQNPRYLITVTGKKLTVTCSQNMNHEYMSWYRQDPGLGLRQIYYSMNVEVTDKGDVPEGYKVSRKEKRNFPLILESPSPNQTSLYFCASSPLWGEGAGANVLTFGAGSRLTVL.

This clonotype was counted many times. V is TRBV5-1 and J is TRBJ2-7, with 10 bases aligning to TRBD2. Germline V gene data show CDR1 as SGHRS and CDR2 as YFSETQ. Germline trimming cut 2 bases from V and 5 bases from J; bases unmatched to any gene: 13. This CDR3 has 17 residues. For the CDR3, the DNA is TGCGCCAGCAGCTTTTCCTTTCAGCGGGAGGGCTTCCACGAGCAGTACTTC. Protein product: CASSFSFQREGFHEQYF.

Ten or more counts support this clonotype. The V gene is TRBV20-1, the J gene TRBJ2-1, with D unresolved. The CDR3 length is 14 residues. Germline loops: CDR1 DFQATT, CDR2 SNEGSKA (reference sequence). The V and J ends lost 6 bases and 4 bases respectively, with 16 bases between them. CDR3 region: CSARPALSYNEQFF. The CDR3 bases are TGCAGTGCCCGGCCCGCCCTATCATACAATGAGCAGTTCTTC.

This clonotype was recorded at least ten times. V and J are TRBV7-8 and TRBJ2-4, with 10 bases lining up with TRBD1. Germline trimming cut 5 bases from V and 2 bases from J; bases unmatched to any gene: 6. Per the germline V gene, CDR1 is SGHVS and CDR2 is FQNEAQ. The CDR3 totals 16 residues. CDR3 amino acids: CASSTWTGGSKNIQYF. DNA for the CDR3: TGTGCCAGCAGCACGTGGACAGGGGGATCCAAAAACATTCAGTACTTC.

Turning to this clonotype: A much larger clonotype is one base distant, so this may be a read error. The rearrangement joins TRBV27 to TRBJ1-6; a possible D gene is TRBD1 (6 bases). Trimming pared 0 bases from V and 4 bases from J, leaving 13 bases between. CDR1 is MNHEY and CDR2 is SMNVEV in the germline V gene (reference sequence). This CDR3 has 17 residues. The CDR3 protein is CASSLSQGTYYNSPLHF. For the CDR3, the DNA is TGTGCCAGCAGTTTATCGCAGGGGACTTATTATAATTCACCCCTCCACTTT.

This clonotype was detected ten times or more. The V and J genes are TRBV20-1 and TRBJ1-1, with D possibly being TRBD1 (6 bases). The V end lost 2 bases, the J end lost 3 bases, and 10 bases lay between the germline ends. Germline V gene data show CDR1 as DFQATT and CDR2 as SNEGSKA (reference sequence). The CDR3 is 13 residues long. This CDR3 is CSARWGAYTEAFF. For the CDR3, the DNA is TGCAGTGCTAGATGGGGGGCATACACTGAAGCTTTCTTT.

This clonotype was found a few times. The rearrangement uses TRBV29-1 and TRBJ2-1; TRBD2 matches 8 bases. The CDR3 spans 14 residues. Germline V gives CDR1 SQVTM, CDR2 ANQGSEA. V gave up 4 bases and J gave up 0 bases; unmatched junction bases: 2. The CDR3: CSVVTSGSYNEQFF. For the CDR3, the DNA is TGCAGCGTTGTAACTAGCGGCTCCTACAATGAGCAGTTCTTC.

This clonotype was recorded many times. The chain combines TRBV29-1 with TRBJ2-3; 9 bases fit TRBD2. V gave up 4 bases and J gave up 4 bases; unmatched junction bases: 6. In germline, CDR1 is SQVTM, CDR2 ANQGSEA. This CDR3 region has 14 residues. This chain's CDR3 is CSVVAGGSADTQYF. Here the CDR3 DNA reads TGCAGCGTTGTCGCGGGAGGGAGCGCAGATACGCAGTATTTT.

This clonotype appeared many times. The chain joins TRBV4-3 to TRBJ2-5; D perhaps matches TRBD1 (5 bases). The germline CDR1 and CDR2 sequences are LGHNA and YSLEER. The CDR3 covers 14 residues. V lost 1 base, J lost 4 bases, and 10 bases lay in between. CDR3 nucleotides: TGCGCCAGCAGCCAAGGTGCAGGGTCAGAGACCCAGTACTTC. Translated: CASSQGAGSETQYF.